These 32 T cell receptor beta chains originate from one sample sequenced in a study of T cells in Graves' hyperthyroidism and ophthalmopathy. There were TCR beta CDR3 regions amplified from RNA transcripts. Initially, a first-round RT-PCR of the TCR CDR3 employed the HTBI primer set. TCRdb ran MiXCR on the multiplex PCR reads and lists one entry per CDR3 protein. The sample yields roughly 180,000 distinct CDR3 sequences, roughly 9.4% seen once. The source material was blood. These receptors originate from a woman between 18 and 29 years old with Graves' hyperthyroidism that later progressed to Graves' ophthalmopathy.

This clonotype was recorded at least ten times. The CDR3 nucleotides are TGTGCCAGCAGGCCGGGTAGGGGCAACACTGAAGCTTTCTTT. It encodes CASRPGRGNTEAFF. V gene TRBV6-1 combines with J gene TRBJ1-1; the D gene is possibly TRBD1 (5 bases). The CDR3 totals 14 residues. With 6 bases removed from V and 2 bases from J, the gap between germline ends came to 13 bases. CDR1 is MNHNS and CDR2 is SASEGT in the germline V gene.

Many counts were recorded for this clonotype. The chain recombines TRBV3-1 with TRBJ2-2; 10 nucleotides match TRBD2. The CDR3 consists of 18 residues. Trimming at V came to 0 bases and at J to 4 bases, leaving 8 bases not matched to a gene. Germline CDR1 is LGHDT and CDR2 is YNNKEL (reference sequence). In nucleotides, the CDR3 is TGTGCCAGCAGCCAAGATCTGAAACGGACTAGCGGCACCGGGGAGCTGTTTTTT. Protein sequence: CASSQDLKRTSGTGELFF.

This clonotype was seen many times. The chain carries TRBV12-3 or TRBV12-4 and TRBJ1-1, with 7 bases lining up with TRBD1. This CDR3 contains 15 residues. J was trimmed by 5 bases and V by 5 bases; bases with no gene match: 11. This CDR3 reads CASSRLRDSKTEAFF. CDR3 DNA sequence: TGTGCCAGCAGTCGCCTCCGGGACAGTAAAACTGAAGCTTTCTTT.

For this clonotype: A read error may explain this, as a much larger clone is one base away. This chain uses TRBV9 with TRBJ1-5, with D possibly TRBD1 on 5 matching bases. Germline CDR1 is SGDLS and CDR2 is YYNGEE. The CDR3 is made up of 17 amino acids. CDR3 region: CASGVAGVGVRNQPQHF. CDR3 DNA sequence: TGTGCCAGCGGCGTAGCGGGGGTGGGGGTGCGGAATCAGCCCCAGCATTTT. Together with reference TRBV9 and TRBJ1-5, the CDR3 gives the full variable domain: DSGVTQTPKHLITATGQRVTLRCSPRSGDLSVYWYQQSLDQGLQFLIQYYNGEERAKGNILERFSAQQFPDLHSELNLSSLELGDSALYFCASGVAGVGVRNQPQHFGDGTRLSIL.

This clonotype was counted at least ten times. The V gene is TRBV5-1, the J gene TRBJ2-2, with TRBD2 matching 13 bases. CDR3 length: 18 amino acids. CDR1 and CDR2 from the germline V gene are SGHRS and YFSETQ. The trim removed 4 bases at V and 6 bases at J, leaving 12 bases unmatched. For the CDR3, the DNA is TGCGCCAGCAGCCCCGAGACTAGCGGGAGGCCCTGGGCCGGGGAGCTGTTTTTT. Protein product: CASSPETSGRPWAGELFF.

The rearrangement links TRBV4-2 to TRBJ2-7; TRBD1 aligns across 10 bases. The CDR3 has 15 amino acids. J was trimmed by 6 bases and V by 0 bases; bases with no gene match: 5. Looked up from germline, CDR1 is LGHNA and CDR2 is YNFKEQ. CDR3 region: CASSQDVGQGTEQYF. The CDR3 DNA reads as TGTGCCAGCAGCCAAGATGTGGGACAGGGGACCGAGCAGTACTTC.

This clonotype was seen ten or more times. The chain has TRBV5-1 and TRBJ2-5; tentative D call: TRBD1 (5 bases). The germline gives CDR1 SGHRS, CDR2 YFSETQ. The length of the CDR3 is 15 residues. With 4 bases removed from V and 5 bases from J, the gap between germline ends came to 18 bases. The CDR3 region is CASSKRTLIYETQYF. The CDR3 bases are TGCGCCAGCAGCAAACGGACATTAATTTATGAGACCCAGTACTTC.

This clonotype was seen repeatedly, ten times or more. The rearrangement links TRBV12-3 or TRBV12-4 to TRBJ2-2, with D perhaps matching TRBD1 or TRBD2 (5 bases each). The V end was cut by 4 bases, the J end by 0 bases, with 12 bases between. This CDR3 spans 16 amino acids. The CDR3 nucleotides read TGTGCCAGCAGTTCAAACCTGGGGGCGAACACCGGGGAGCTGTTTTTT. Translation gives CASSSNLGANTGELFF.

V is TRBV4-1 and J is TRBJ2-7; 7 bases are shared with TRBD2. The CDR3 is 15 amino acids. The germline CDR1 and CDR2 sequences are MGHRA and YSYEKL. J was trimmed by 5 bases and V by 6 bases; bases with no gene match: 13. The CDR3 is CASSRGWEGPNEQYF. The CDR3 coding sequence is TGCGCCAGCAGTCGTGGGTGGGAGGGCCCCAACGAGCAGTACTTC.

A few counts support this clonotype. The gene calls are TRBV19 and TRBJ1-4; D is unclear. The CDR3 consists of 15 residues. Per germline, CDR1 LNHDA and CDR2 SQIVND (reference sequence). Trimming left V 5 bases short and J 0 bases short, with 10 bases between. The CDR3 reads CASSLQRATNEKLFF. Here the CDR3 DNA reads TGTGCCAGTAGTCTACAGCGAGCAACTAATGAAAAACTGTTTTTT.

The sample holds many counts of this clonotype. The V call is TRBV7-9, the J call TRBJ1-1, with D possibly being TRBD1 (6 bases). Germline values: CDR1 SEHNR, CDR2 FQNEAQ (reference sequence). V was trimmed by 0 bases and J by 6 bases, leaving 14 bases between them. The CDR3 spans 15 residues. CDR3 in amino acids: CASSLAVGGGAEAFF. In DNA form, the CDR3 reads TGTGCCAGCAGCTTAGCTGTCGGGGGGGGCGCTGAAGCTTTCTTT.

The chain is built from TRBV12-3 or TRBV12-4 and TRBJ1-1, with 7 bases matching TRBD1. The CDR3 contains 13 residues. With 6 bases clipped from V and 7 bases from J, the junction kept 8 bases outside the gene matches. The CDR3 region is CASSFRDSHEAFF. CDR3 nucleotides: TGTGCCAGCAGCTTCCGGGACAGTCATGAAGCTTTCTTT.

This clonotype has only a few counts. V and J are TRBV5-1 and TRBJ2-7; no definite D call. The V gene lost 7 bases and the J gene lost 3 bases, with 17 bases spanning the gap. Germline V gene lookup returns CDR1 SGHRS and CDR2 YFSETQ. This CDR3 comprises 14 residues. CDR3 loop: CASGADGPNYEQYF. As DNA, the CDR3 is TGCGCCAGCGGCGCGGACGGACCCAACTACGAGCAGTACTTC.

This clonotype was seen repeatedly, ten times or more. The chain uses TRBV19 and TRBJ2-7; D is unresolved. The germline gives CDR1 LNHDA, CDR2 SQIVND (reference sequence). The ends were cut back, 5 bases at V and 0 bases at J, with 14 bases in the middle. This CDR3 contains 15 residues. The CDR3 DNA follows: TGTGCCAGTAGTCTTGGACCTGAATCCTCCTACGAGCAGTACTTC. Its protein is CASSLGPESSYEQYF.

This clonotype was recorded many times. The chain uses TRBV7-9 and TRBJ1-5, with 7 bases aligning to TRBD1. The junction had 7 bases not matched to a gene; V was cut back by 5 bases and J by 0 bases. Germline CDR1 and CDR2: SEHNR and FQNEAQ (reference sequence). This CDR3 is 16 amino acids long. Here the CDR3 reads CASSRDSPYSNQPQHF. CDR3 DNA sequence: TGTGCCAGCAGCCGGGACAGCCCTTATAGCAATCAGCCCCAGCATTTT. Drawing the rest from reference TRBV7-9 and TRBJ1-5, the complete variable domain is DTGVSQNPRHKITKRGQNVTFRCDPISEHNRLYWYRQTLGQGPEFLTYFQNEAQLEKSRLLSDRFSAERPKGSFSTLEIQRTEQGDSAMYLCASSRDSPYSNQPQHFGDGTRLSIL.

Ten or more counts support this clonotype. V usage is TRBV5-1 and J usage is TRBJ2-2, with 8 positions matching TRBD1. This CDR3 has 15 residues. The V gene's germline CDR1 is SGHRS and CDR2 YFSETQ. Germline trimming cut 4 bases from V and 5 bases from J; bases unmatched to any gene: 7. This CDR3 is CASSQGQVGTGELFF. The CDR3 nucleotides are TGCGCCAGCAGCCAGGGACAGGTGGGGACCGGGGAGCTGTTTTTT. The whole variable domain, filled in from reference TRBV5-1 and TRBJ2-2, reads KAGVTQTPRYLIKTRGQQVTLSCSPISGHRSVSWYQQTPGQGLQFLFEYFSETQRNKGNFPGRFSGRQFSNSRSEMNVSTLELGDSALYLCASSQGQVGTGELFFGEGSRLTVL.

Many counts were recorded for this clonotype. This sequence joins TRBV4-1 and TRBJ2-7; 7 nucleotides line up with TRBD1. Germline V gene data show CDR1 as MGHRA and CDR2 as YSYEKL. J lost 3 bases, V lost 1 base, and 9 bases had no gene match. The CDR3 runs to 16 residues. The CDR3 reads CASSQVGGWDFYEQYF. The CDR3 nucleotides read TGCGCCAGCAGCCAAGTAGGGGGCTGGGATTTCTACGAGCAGTACTTC.

This clonotype has a handful of counts. V and J are TRBV7-9 and TRBJ1-2, with D tentatively TRBD1 (6 bases). Trimming pared 5 bases from V and 1 base from J, leaving 14 bases between. CDR1 and CDR2 (germline): SEHNR, FQNEAQ (reference sequence). This CDR3 has 15 residues. CDR3 residues: CASSGDTWINYGYTF. The CDR3 DNA sequence: TGTGCCAGCAGCGGGGACACGTGGATTAACTATGGCTACACCTTC.

This clonotype was seen repeatedly, ten times or more. The V and J genes are TRBV5-1 and TRBJ2-2; the match to TRBD1 covers 7 bases. Germline assignment: CDR1 SGHRS and CDR2 YFSETQ. V trimming: 5 bases; J trimming: 7 bases; junction bases outside the gene matches: 11. The CDR3 contains 15 residues. This CDR3 reads CASRREMTGIGELFF. Written as DNA, the CDR3 is TGCGCCAGCAGACGGGAAATGACAGGGATCGGGGAGCTGTTTTTT.

This clonotype has a count of ten or more. The chain has TRBV27 and TRBJ2-1; D might be TRBD1 (5 bases). From germline, CDR1 is MNHEY and CDR2 SMNVEV (reference sequence). The CDR3 runs to 17 residues. V dropped 0 bases and J dropped 2 bases, with 14 bases sitting between them. For the CDR3, the DNA is TGTGCCAGCAGTTTATCAGTAGGGATGGACACCTACAATGAGCAGTTCTTC. It translates to CASSLSVGMDTYNEQFF.

The rearrangement joins TRBV15 to TRBJ2-3; D not resolved. V was shortened by 1 base and J by 3 bases, with 5 bases between the two germline ends. The CDR3 is made up of 13 amino acids. Germline CDR1 LNHNV, CDR2 YYDKDF (reference sequence). The CDR3 spells CATSRGITDTQYF. In DNA form, the CDR3 reads TGTGCCACCAGCAGAGGGATTACAGATACGCAGTATTTT.

This clonotype was recorded at least ten times. V is TRBV7-7 and J is TRBJ2-2; possible D gene TRBD2, 6 bases. The CDR3 has 14 residues. Deletions cut 3 bases from V and 7 bases from J, with 12 bases between. Germline V gives CDR1 SSHAT, CDR2 FNYEAQ (reference sequence). The CDR3 region has the DNA TGTGCCAGCAGCTTGGGGGGATATGACGGGGAGCTGTTTTTT. It specifies CASSLGGYDGELFF.

This clonotype has just a few counts. This sequence may be a read error, since a much larger clone differs from it by one base. The V call is TRBV15, the J call TRBJ1-2; no definite D call. The ends were cut back, 2 bases at V and 6 bases at J, with 19 bases in the middle. This CDR3 region has 16 residues. Looked up from germline, CDR1 is LNHNV and CDR2 is YYDKDF (reference sequence). DNA for the CDR3: TGTGCCACCAGCAGAATATCGTCGGGGTCGCTTGATGGCTACACCTTC. Protein product: CATSRISSGSLDGYTF. Complete variable domain (other parts from reference TRBV15 and TRBJ1-2): DAMVIQNPRYQVTQFGKPVTLSCSQTLNHNVMYWYQQKSSQAPKLLFHYYDKDFNNEADTPDNFQSRRPNTSFCFLDIRSPGLGDTAMYLCATSRISSGSLDGYTFGSGTRLTVV.

The rearrangement uses TRBV7-8 and TRBJ2-1; D perhaps matches TRBD1 (6 bases). This CDR3 is built from 17 residues. Germline V gene sequence: CDR1 SGHVS, CDR2 FQNEAQ. V was shortened by 2 bases and J by 0 bases, with 14 bases between the two germline ends. The CDR3 sequence is CASSLRDTISSYNEQFF. In DNA, the CDR3 is TGTGCCAGCAGCTTAAGGGACACTATTAGCTCCTACAATGAGCAGTTCTTC.

The chain couples TRBV28 to TRBJ1-2; 8 nucleotides agree with TRBD1. There are 14 residues in the CDR3. Losses at the gene ends were 8 bases for V and 0 bases for J; bases not matched to a gene: 5. The germline CDR1 and CDR2 sequences are MDHEN and SYDVKM. The chain's CDR3 is CASRQTGANYGYTF. DNA of the CDR3: TGTGCCAGCCGCCAGACAGGGGCTAACTATGGCTACACCTTC.

As regards this clonotype: The junction shows a germline mismatch at one end, possibly a read error. This chain joins TRBV7-3 and TRBJ2-1; D possibly uses TRBD1 or TRBD2 (5 bases each). This CDR3 has 14 amino acids. Germline loops: CDR1 SGHTA, CDR2 FQGTGA. CDR3 in amino acids: CARSLGTTGNEKFF. CDR3 bases: TGTGCCAGAAGCTTAGGGACGACGGGCAATGAGAAGTTCTTC. Together with reference TRBV7-3 and TRBJ2-1, the CDR3 gives the full variable domain: GAGVSQTPSNKVTEKGKYVELRCDPISGHTALYWYRQSLGQGPEFLIYFQGTGAADDSGLPNDRFFAVRPEGSVSTLKIQRTERGDSAVYLCARSLGTTGNEKFFGPGTRLTVL.

There are many counts of this clonotype. The CDR3 is CASSFHGGTNTEAFF. CDR3 bases: TGTGCCAGCAGCTTTCACGGGGGTACGAACACTGAAGCTTTCTTT. The V gene is TRBV9, the J gene TRBJ1-1, with a possible D match to TRBD1 (5 bases). Germline V gene lookup returns CDR1 SGDLS and CDR2 YYNGEE. CDR3 size: 15 residues. V lost 4 bases, J lost 1 base, and 14 bases lay in between.

This clonotype was picked up many times. The chain uses TRBV29-1 and TRBJ1-1; D remains unclear. This CDR3 has 12 residues. The germline gives CDR1 SQVTM, CDR2 ANQGSEA. V shed 8 bases and J shed 2 bases, with 12 bases lying between them. As DNA, the CDR3 is TGCAGCCACGGACGGGGAAACACTGAAGCTTTCTTT. It translates to CSHGRGNTEAFF.

This clonotype was counted at least ten times. The chain links TRBV7-9 to TRBJ2-3, with 7 bases matching TRBD1. The CDR3 spans 16 residues. Germline V lookup: CDR1 SEHNR, CDR2 FQNEAQ (reference sequence). J lost 0 bases, V lost 5 bases, and 8 bases had no gene match. The CDR3 protein is CASSPRDSLSTDTQYF. The CDR3 DNA reads as TGTGCCAGCAGCCCTCGGGACAGCCTTAGCACAGATACGCAGTATTTT.

This clonotype has ten or more counts. The V gene is TRBV27, the J gene TRBJ2-7, with TRBD1 as a possible D gene (5 bases). The CDR3 consists of 13 residues. The germline CDR1 and CDR2 sequences are MNHEY and SMNVEV (reference sequence). Trimming shortened V by 3 bases and J by 2 bases, and 8 bases separated the two germline ends. The chain's CDR3 is CASSFQGPYEQYF. The CDR3 region has the DNA TGTGCCAGCAGTTTTCAGGGCCCCTACGAGCAGTACTTC.

The chain links TRBV5-1 to TRBJ2-2; D uncertain. The CDR3 runs to 12 residues. V gave up 0 bases and J gave up 6 bases, with 3 bases separating them. Germline CDR1 SGHRS, CDR2 YFSETQ. The CDR3 nucleotides read TGCGCCAGCAGCTTGGGCTCCGGGGAGCTGTTTTTT. Encoded protein: CASSLGSGELFF.

This chain joins TRBV5-1 and TRBJ2-3; D gene ambiguous. The CDR3 spans 13 residues. Germline V lookup: CDR1 SGHRS, CDR2 YFSETQ. Trimming took 4 bases from V and 2 from J, leaving 8 bases between them. DNA of the CDR3: TGCGCCAGCAGCGTTAGCTCCACAGATACGCAGTATTTT. Protein sequence: CASSVSSTDTQYF.